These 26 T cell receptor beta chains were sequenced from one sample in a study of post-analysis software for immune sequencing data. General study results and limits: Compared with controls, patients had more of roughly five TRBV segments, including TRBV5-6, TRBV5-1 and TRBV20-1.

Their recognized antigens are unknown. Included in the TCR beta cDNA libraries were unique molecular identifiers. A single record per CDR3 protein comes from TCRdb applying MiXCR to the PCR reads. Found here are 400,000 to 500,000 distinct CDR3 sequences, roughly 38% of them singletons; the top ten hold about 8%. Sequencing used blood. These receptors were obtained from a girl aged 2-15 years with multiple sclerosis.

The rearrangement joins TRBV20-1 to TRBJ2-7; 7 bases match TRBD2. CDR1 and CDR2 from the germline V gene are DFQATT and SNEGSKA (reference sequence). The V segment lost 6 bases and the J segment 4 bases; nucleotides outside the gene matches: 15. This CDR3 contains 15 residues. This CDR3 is CSAKTSSSRGYEQYF. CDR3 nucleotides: TGCAGTGCCAAGACTAGCTCCTCAAGGGGATACGAGCAGTACTTC.

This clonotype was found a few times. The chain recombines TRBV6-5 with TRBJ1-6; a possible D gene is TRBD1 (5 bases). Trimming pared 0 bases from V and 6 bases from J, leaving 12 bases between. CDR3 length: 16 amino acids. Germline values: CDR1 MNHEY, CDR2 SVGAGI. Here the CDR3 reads CASSYSPGRGNSPLHF. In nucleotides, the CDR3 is TGTGCCAGCAGTTACTCTCCAGGGAGGGGTAATTCACCCCTCCACTTT.

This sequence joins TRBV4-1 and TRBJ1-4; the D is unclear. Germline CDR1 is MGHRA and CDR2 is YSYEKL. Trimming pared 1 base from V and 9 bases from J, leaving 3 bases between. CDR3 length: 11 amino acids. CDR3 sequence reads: CASSQGKKLFF. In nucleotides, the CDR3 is TGCGCCAGCAGCCAAGGGAAAAAACTGTTTTTT.

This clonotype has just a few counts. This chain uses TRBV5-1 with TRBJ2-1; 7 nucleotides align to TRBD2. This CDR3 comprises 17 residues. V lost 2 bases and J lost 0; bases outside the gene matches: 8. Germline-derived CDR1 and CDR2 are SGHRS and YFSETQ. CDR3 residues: CASSLFLASGSYNEQFF. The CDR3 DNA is TGCGCCAGCAGCTTATTCCTCGCTAGCGGCTCCTACAATGAGCAGTTCTTC. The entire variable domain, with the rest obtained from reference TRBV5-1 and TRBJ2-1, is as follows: KAGVTQTPRYLIKTRGQQVTLSCSPISGHRSVSWYQQTPGQGLQFLFEYFSETQRNKGNFPGRFSGRQFSNSRSEMNVSTLELGDSALYLCASSLFLASGSYNEQFFGPGTRLTVL.

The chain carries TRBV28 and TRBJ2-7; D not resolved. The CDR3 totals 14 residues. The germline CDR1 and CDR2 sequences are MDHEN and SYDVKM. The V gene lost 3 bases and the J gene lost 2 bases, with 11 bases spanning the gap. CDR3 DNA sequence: TGTGCCAGCAGTTTTCCGGGCAAGCCCTACGAGCAGTACTTC. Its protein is CASSFPGKPYEQYF.

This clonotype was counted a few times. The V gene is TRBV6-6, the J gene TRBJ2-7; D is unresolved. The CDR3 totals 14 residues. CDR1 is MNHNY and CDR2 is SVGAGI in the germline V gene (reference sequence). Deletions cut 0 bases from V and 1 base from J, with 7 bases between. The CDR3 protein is CASSYSYTSYEQYF. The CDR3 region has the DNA TGTGCCAGCAGTTACTCTTACACTTCCTACGAGCAGTACTTC.

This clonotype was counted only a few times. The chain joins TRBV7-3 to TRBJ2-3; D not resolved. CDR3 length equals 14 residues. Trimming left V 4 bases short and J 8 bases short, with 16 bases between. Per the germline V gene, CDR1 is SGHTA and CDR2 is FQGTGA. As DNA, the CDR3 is TGTGCCAGCAGCTCCTTTCCCGGGCCTGGTACGCAGTATTTT. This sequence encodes CASSSFPGPGTQYF.

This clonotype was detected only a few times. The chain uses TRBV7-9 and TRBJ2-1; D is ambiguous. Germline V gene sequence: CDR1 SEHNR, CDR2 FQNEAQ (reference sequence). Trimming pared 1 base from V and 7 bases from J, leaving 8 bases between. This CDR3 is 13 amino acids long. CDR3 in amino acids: CASSLGGSNEQFF. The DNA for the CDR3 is TGTGCCAGCAGCTTAGGTGGATCGAATGAGCAGTTCTTC.

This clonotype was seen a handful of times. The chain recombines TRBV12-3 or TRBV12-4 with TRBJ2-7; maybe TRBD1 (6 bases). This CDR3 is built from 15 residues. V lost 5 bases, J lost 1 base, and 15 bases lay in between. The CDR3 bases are TGTGCCAGCAGTAGAGACAGGCGACGATCCTACGAGCAGTACTTC. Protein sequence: CASSRDRRRSYEQYF.

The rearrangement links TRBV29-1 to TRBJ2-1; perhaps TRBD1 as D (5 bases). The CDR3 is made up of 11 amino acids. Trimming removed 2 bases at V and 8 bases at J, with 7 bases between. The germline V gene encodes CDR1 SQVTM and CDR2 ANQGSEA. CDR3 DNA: TGCAGCGTTGAAAGGGGCCATGAGCAGTTCTTC. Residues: CSVERGHEQFF.

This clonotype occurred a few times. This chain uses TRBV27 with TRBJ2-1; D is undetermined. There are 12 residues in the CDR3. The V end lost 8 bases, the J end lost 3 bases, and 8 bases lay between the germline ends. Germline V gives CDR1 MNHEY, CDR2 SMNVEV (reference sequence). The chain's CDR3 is CASGRGYNEQFF. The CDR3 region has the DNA TGTGCCAGCGGCCGAGGCTACAATGAGCAGTTCTTC.

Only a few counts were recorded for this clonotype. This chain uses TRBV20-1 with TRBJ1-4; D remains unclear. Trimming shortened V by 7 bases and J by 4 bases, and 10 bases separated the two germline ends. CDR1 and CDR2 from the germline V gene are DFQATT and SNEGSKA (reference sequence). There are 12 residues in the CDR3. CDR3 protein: CSGLELNEKLFF. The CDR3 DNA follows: TGCAGTGGACTTGAGCTTAATGAAAAACTGTTTTTT.

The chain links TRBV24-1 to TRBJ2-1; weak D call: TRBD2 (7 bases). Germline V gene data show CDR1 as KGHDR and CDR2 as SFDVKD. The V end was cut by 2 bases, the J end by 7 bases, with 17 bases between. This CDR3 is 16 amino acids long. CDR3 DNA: TGTGCCACCAGTGATTCCGGGGGGCTCTTTGGTAATGAGCAGTTCTTC. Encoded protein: CATSDSGGLFGNEQFF.

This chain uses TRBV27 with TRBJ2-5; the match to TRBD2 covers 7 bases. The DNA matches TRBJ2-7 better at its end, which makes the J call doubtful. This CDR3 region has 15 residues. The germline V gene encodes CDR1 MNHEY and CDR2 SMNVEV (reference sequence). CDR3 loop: CASSLARGRGYEQYF. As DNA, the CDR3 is TGTGCCAGCAGTTTAGCCCGCGGGAGAGGGTACGAGCAGTACTTC.

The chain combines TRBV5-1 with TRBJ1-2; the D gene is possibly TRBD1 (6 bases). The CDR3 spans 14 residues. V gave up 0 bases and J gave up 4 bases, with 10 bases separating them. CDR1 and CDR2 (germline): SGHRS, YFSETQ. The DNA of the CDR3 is TGCGCCAGCAGCTTGGAGCGGGGGGCCTATGGCTACACCTTC. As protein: CASSLERGAYGYTF.

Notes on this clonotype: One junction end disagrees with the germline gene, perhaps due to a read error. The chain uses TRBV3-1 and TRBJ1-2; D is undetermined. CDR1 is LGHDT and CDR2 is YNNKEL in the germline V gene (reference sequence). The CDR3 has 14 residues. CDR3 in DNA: TGTACCAGCAGCCCTTTGGGCCAAGACTATGGCTACACCTTC. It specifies CTSSPLGQDYGYTF.

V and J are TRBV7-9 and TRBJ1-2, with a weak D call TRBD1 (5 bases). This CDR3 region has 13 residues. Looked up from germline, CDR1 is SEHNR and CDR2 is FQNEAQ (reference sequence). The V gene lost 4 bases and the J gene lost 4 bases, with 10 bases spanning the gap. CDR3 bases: TGTGCCAGCAGCTCTTCAGGGCCCTATGGCTACACCTTC. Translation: CASSSSGPYGYTF.

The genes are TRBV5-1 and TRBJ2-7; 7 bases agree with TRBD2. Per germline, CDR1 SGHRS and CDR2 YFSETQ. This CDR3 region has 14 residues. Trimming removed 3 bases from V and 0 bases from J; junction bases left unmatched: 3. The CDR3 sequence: CASSWGGDSYEQYF. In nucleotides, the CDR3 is TGCGCCAGCAGCTGGGGGGGAGACTCCTACGAGCAGTACTTC.

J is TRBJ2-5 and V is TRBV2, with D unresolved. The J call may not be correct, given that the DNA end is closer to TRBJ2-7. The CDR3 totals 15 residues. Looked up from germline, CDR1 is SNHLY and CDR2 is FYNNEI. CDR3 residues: CASSDSGRFGREQYF. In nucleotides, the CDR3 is TGTGCCAGCAGTGATTCGGGCAGGTTCGGACGCGAGCAGTACTTC.

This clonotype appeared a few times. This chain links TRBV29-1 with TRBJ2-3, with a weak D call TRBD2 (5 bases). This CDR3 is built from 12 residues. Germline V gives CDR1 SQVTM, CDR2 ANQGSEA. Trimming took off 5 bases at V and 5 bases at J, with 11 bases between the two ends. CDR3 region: CSVRGSEDTQYF. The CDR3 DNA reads TGCAGCGTTCGAGGGTCTGAAGATACGCAGTATTTT.

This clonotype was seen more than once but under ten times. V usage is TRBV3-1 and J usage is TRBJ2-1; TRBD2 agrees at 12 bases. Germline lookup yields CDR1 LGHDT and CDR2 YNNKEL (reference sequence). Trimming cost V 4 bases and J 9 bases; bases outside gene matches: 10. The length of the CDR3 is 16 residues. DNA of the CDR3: TGTGCCAGCAGCCCTCCTAGCGGGAGGGTCACGGGTGAGCAGTTCTTC. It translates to CASSPPSGRVTGEQFF.

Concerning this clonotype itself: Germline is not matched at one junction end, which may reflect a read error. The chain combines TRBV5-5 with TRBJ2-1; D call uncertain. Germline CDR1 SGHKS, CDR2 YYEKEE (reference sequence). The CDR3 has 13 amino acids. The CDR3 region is CASSPPRSTVTFF. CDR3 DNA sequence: TGTGCTAGCAGCCCCCCCAGAAGTACCGTTACGTTCTTC.

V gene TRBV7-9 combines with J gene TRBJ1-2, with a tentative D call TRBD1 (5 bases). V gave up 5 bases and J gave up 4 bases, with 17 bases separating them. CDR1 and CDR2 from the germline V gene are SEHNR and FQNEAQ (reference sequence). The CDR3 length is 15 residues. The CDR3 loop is CASSGLGAIGYGYTF. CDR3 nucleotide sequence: TGTGCCAGCAGCGGTCTTGGGGCCATTGGCTATGGCTACACCTTC.

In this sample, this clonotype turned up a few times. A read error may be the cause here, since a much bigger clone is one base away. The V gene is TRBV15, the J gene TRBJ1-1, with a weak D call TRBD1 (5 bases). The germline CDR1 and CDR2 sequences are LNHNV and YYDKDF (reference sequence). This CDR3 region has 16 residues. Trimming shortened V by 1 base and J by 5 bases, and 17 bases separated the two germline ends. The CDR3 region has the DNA TGTGCCACCAGCAGAGGTCTGGCAGGGAGAGGAACTGAAGCTTTCTTT. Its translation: CATSRGLAGRGTEAFF.

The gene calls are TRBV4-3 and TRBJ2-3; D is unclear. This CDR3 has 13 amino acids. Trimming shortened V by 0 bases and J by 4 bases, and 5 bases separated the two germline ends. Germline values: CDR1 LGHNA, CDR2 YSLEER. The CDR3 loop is CASSQDLPDTQYF. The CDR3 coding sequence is TGCGCCAGCAGCCAAGACTTACCAGATACGCAGTATTTT.

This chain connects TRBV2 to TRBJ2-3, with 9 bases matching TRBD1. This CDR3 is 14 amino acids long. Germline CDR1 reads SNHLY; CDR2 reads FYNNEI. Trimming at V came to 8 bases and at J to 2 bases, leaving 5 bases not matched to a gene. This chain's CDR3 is CASRDREHTDTQYF. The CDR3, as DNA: TGTGCCAGCCGGGACAGGGAACACACAGATACGCAGTATTTT.